Each of the 30 T cell receptor beta chains below was sequenced from the same sample in a study of CD8 T cells in Susac syndrome. When the RNA was reverse transcribed, random hexamers were used with an input of about 0.45 to 1 ug. Each CDR3 protein is one row after TCRdb ran MiXCR on the immunoSEQ multiplex PCR reads. The repertoire holds a few hundred thousand distinct CDR3 sequences, with about 82% as singletons. Sequenced sample: CD8+ T cells from PBMCs. Receptors originate from a human donor with multiple sclerosis.

This chain joins TRBV18 and TRBJ2-7; TRBD1 matches 8 bases. Losses at the gene ends were 5 bases for V and 4 bases for J; bases not matched to a gene: 4. Looked up from germline, CDR1 is KGHSH and CDR2 is LQKENI. CDR3 length equals 13 residues. CDR3 in DNA: TGTGCCAGCTCAAAGACAGGGGAGTACGAGCAGTACTTC. It yields the protein CASSKTGEYEQYF.

This chain links TRBV6-1 with TRBJ2-7; D unclear. The CDR3 covers 14 residues. V was clipped by 6 bases and J by 2 bases, with 14 bases between them. The germline V gene has CDR1 MNHNS and CDR2 SASEGT. CDR3 loop: CASRDQGITYEQYF. The CDR3 DNA is TGTGCCAGCAGGGACCAAGGGATAACCTACGAGCAGTACTTC.

The chain couples TRBV13 to TRBJ1-1; no definite D call. This CDR3 spans 13 amino acids. CDR1 is PRHDT and CDR2 is FYEKMQ in the germline V gene (reference sequence). V shed 5 bases and J shed 3 bases, with 10 bases lying between them. CDR3 sequence reads: CASSLIDHTEAFF. CDR3 DNA sequence: TGTGCCAGCAGCCTAATTGATCACACTGAAGCTTTCTTT.

The chain has TRBV25-1 and TRBJ2-7; D is perhaps TRBD1 (5 bases). Trimming cost V 5 bases and J 7 bases, with 24 bases left between them. Per the germline V gene, CDR1 is MGHDK and CDR2 is SYGVNS. The CDR3 is 16 residues long. The CDR3 here is CASSSPRAGSGYEQYF. In DNA, the CDR3 is TGTGCCAGCAGTAGCCCTAGGGCAGGGTCAGGGTATGAGCAGTACTTC.

This clonotype has more than one count but fewer than ten. The chain joins TRBV19 to TRBJ2-3; D is perhaps TRBD2 (7 bases). V shed 5 bases and J shed 2 bases, with 14 bases lying between them. CDR1 is LNHDA and CDR2 is SQIVND in the germline V gene (reference sequence). The CDR3 runs 15 residues. The CDR3 nucleotides are TGTGCCAGTAGTCTACGCGGGGGCAACACAGATACGCAGTATTTT. It translates to CASSLRGGNTDTQYF. The variable domain in full, with the rest retrieved from reference TRBV19 and TRBJ2-3, is DGGITQSPKYLFRKEGQNVTLSCEQNLNHDAMYWYRQDPGQGLRLIYYSQIVNDFQKGDIAEGYSVSREKKESFPLTVTSAQKNPTAFYLCASSLRGGNTDTQYFGPGTRLTVL.

The CDR3 DNA reads as TGTGCCAGCAGTCACCCCAGGGGGGCGATAGGGGATGAGCAGTTCTTC. It specifies CASSHPRGAIGDEQFF. The gene calls are TRBV12-3 or TRBV12-4 and TRBJ2-1; a possible D gene is TRBD1 (7 bases). CDR3 length: 16 amino acids. Between the trimmed V and J ends, which lost 5 bases and 8 bases, there was a span of 22 bases.

The genes are TRBV28 and TRBJ1-5; D is unclear. V lost 6 bases, J lost 0 bases, and 9 bases lay in between. The CDR3 contains 14 residues. In germline, CDR1 is MDHEN, CDR2 SYDVKM. This CDR3 reads CASSRLYSNQPQHF. CDR3 DNA: TGTGCCAGCAGCCGCTTGTATAGCAATCAGCCCCAGCATTTT.

The chain couples TRBV10-2 to TRBJ1-2; the D is unclear. Germline-derived CDR1 and CDR2 are WSHSY and SAAADI. Deletions cut 0 bases from V and 8 bases from J, with 16 bases between. This CDR3 region has 15 residues. The CDR3 reads CASSESDSSGKGYTF. The CDR3 DNA reads as TGCGCCAGCAGTGAGTCGGACTCCTCCGGGAAAGGCTACACCTTC.

The rearrangement uses TRBV13 and TRBJ2-2; D may be TRBD1 (6 bases). V shed 5 bases and J shed 6 bases, with 16 bases lying between them. From germline, CDR1 is PRHDT and CDR2 FYEKMQ (reference sequence). This CDR3 has 15 residues. The CDR3 loop reads CASSDYRVVAGELFF. The CDR3 DNA sequence: TGTGCCAGCAGCGACTACAGGGTGGTCGCCGGGGAGCTGTTTTTT.

V gene TRBV7-6 combines with J gene TRBJ2-1; D unresolved. The CDR3 is 16 amino acids. Trimming removed 5 bases from V and 0 bases from J, with 14 bases in between. Germline V CDR1 and CDR2: SGHVS, FNYEAQ. Written as DNA, the CDR3 is TGTGCCAGCAGCCTAATGCCGTCTGGCTCCTACAATGAGCAGTTCTTC. Protein product: CASSLMPSGSYNEQFF. The whole variable domain, filled in from reference TRBV7-6 and TRBJ2-1, reads GAGVSQSPRYKVTKRGQDVALRCDPISGHVSLYWYRQALGQGPEFLTYFNYEAQQDKSGLPNDRFSAERPEGSISTLTIQRTEQRDSAMYRCASSLMPSGSYNEQFFGPGTRLTVL.

This clonotype has just a few counts. The chain uses TRBV5-6 and TRBJ2-7, with TRBD2 matching over 10 bases. Trimming removed 0 bases from V and 0 bases from J; junction bases left unmatched: 6. Germline V gene sequence: CDR1 SGHDT, CDR2 YYEEEE. The CDR3 is made up of 17 amino acids. The CDR3 reads CASSLELAGVYSYEQYF. The CDR3 DNA reads TGTGCCAGCAGCTTGGAGCTAGCGGGAGTCTACTCCTACGAGCAGTACTTC.

The J gene is TRBJ2-2, the V gene TRBV7-9, with D hard to call. This CDR3 is 14 amino acids long. Germline loops: CDR1 SEHNR, CDR2 FQNEAQ (reference sequence). V gave up 4 bases and J gave up 3 bases, with 9 bases separating them. CDR3 sequence (DNA): TGTGCCAGCAGCTCCGCCCCCTACACCGGGGAGCTGTTTTTT. This encodes CASSSAPYTGELFF.

The V call is TRBV7-6, the J call TRBJ2-3, with 9 bases identical to TRBD2. After removal of 5 bases from V and 1 base from J, the junction contained 13 bases not matched to a gene. Germline lookup yields CDR1 SGHVS and CDR2 FNYEAQ. The CDR3 contains 18 residues. The CDR3 DNA follows: TGTGCCAGCAGCCGCCCCATGGCGGGAGGGCGGGGCACAGATACGCAGTATTTT. It translates to CASSRPMAGGRGTDTQYF.

The chain carries TRBV28 and TRBJ2-4; D is possibly TRBD2 (5 bases). The V end was cut by 2 bases, the J end by 3 bases, with 14 bases between. Germline V gives CDR1 MDHEN, CDR2 SYDVKM. This CDR3 contains 16 residues. The CDR3 sequence: CASSLEGSEDKNIQYF. DNA of the CDR3: TGTGCCAGCAGTTTAGAGGGCTCGGAGGACAAAAACATTCAGTACTTC.

The V call is TRBV6-1, the J call TRBJ1-5; the D gene is possibly TRBD1 (5 bases). V shed 11 bases and J shed 4 bases, with 12 bases lying between them. The V gene's germline CDR1 is MNHNS and CDR2 SASEGT. The CDR3 covers 12 residues. The CDR3 coding sequence is TGTGCCGGCGGAGAGGGGAATCAGCCCCAGCATTTT. It encodes CAGGEGNQPQHF.

This rearrangement joins TRBV6-2 or TRBV6-3 to TRBJ2-7; D unclear. The germline V gene encodes CDR1 MNHEY and CDR2 SVGEGT. The CDR3 totals 13 residues. The germline V and J ends were trimmed by 10 bases and 5 bases, with 18 bases remaining between them. CDR3 amino acids: CATIEVGNNEQYF. The CDR3 coding sequence is TGTGCCACCATTGAGGTGGGGAATAACGAGCAGTACTTC.

The chain couples TRBV24-1 to TRBJ2-7; 8 bases agree with TRBD1. V shed 7 bases and J 4 bases; nucleotides not matched to a gene: 8. The germline V gene encodes CDR1 KGHDR and CDR2 SFDVKD. The CDR3 has 14 residues. For the CDR3, the DNA is TGTGCCACCAGCGGACAGGGCTTAAGGTACGAGCAGTACTTC. This codes for CATSGQGLRYEQYF.

This clonotype has a single count. The rearrangement uses TRBV4-1 and TRBJ1-2, with a possible D match to TRBD1 (5 bases). The germline CDR1 and CDR2 sequences are MGHRA and YSYEKL. V was pared by 4 bases and J by 2 bases, with 11 bases between. There are 14 residues in the CDR3. The CDR3 protein is CASSRLGQNYGYTF. CDR3 bases: TGCGCCAGCAGCCGGTTAGGACAAAACTATGGCTACACCTTC.

V usage is TRBV5-1 and J usage is TRBJ2-5, with TRBD2 identical over 12 bases. The germline V gene encodes CDR1 SGHRS and CDR2 YFSETQ. J was trimmed by 2 bases and V by 0 bases; bases with no gene match: 8. The CDR3 is 18 amino acids. CDR3 sequence reads: CASSLALAGGPRQETQYF. DNA of the CDR3: TGCGCCAGCAGCTTGGCCCTAGCGGGAGGGCCGAGACAAGAGACCCAGTACTTC. The whole variable domain, filled in from reference TRBV5-1 and TRBJ2-5, reads KAGVTQTPRYLIKTRGQQVTLSCSPISGHRSVSWYQQTPGQGLQFLFEYFSETQRNKGNFPGRFSGRQFSNSRSEMNVSTLELGDSALYLCASSLALAGGPRQETQYFGPGTRLLVL.

The chain employs TRBV14 and TRBJ2-1, with a tentative D call TRBD2 (6 bases). The CDR3 has 17 amino acids. Germline V gives CDR1 SGHDN, CDR2 FVKESK. Trimming stripped 0 bases from V and 8 bases from J, with 20 bases between. The CDR3 sequence: CASSQERGTGVIDEQFF. CDR3 nucleotides: TGTGCCAGCAGCCAAGAAAGAGGGACGGGGGTGATTGATGAGCAGTTCTTC.

The chain couples TRBV4-1 to TRBJ2-1; no firm D call. The V end was cut by 2 bases, the J end by 2 bases, with 10 bases between. From germline, CDR1 is MGHRA and CDR2 YSYEKL. This CDR3 region has 15 residues. For the CDR3, the DNA is TGCGCCAGCAGCCAAAAAGTAGTAACCTACAATGAGCAGTTCTTC. The encoded protein is CASSQKVVTYNEQFF.

This chain uses TRBV10-3 with TRBJ2-1; D perhaps matches TRBD2 (6 bases). The V and J ends lost 0 bases and 0 bases respectively, with 9 bases between them. This CDR3 is built from 16 residues. Germline assignment: CDR1 ENHRY and CDR2 SYGVKD. The CDR3 DNA reads TGTGCCATCAGTGAGTCAATGGGGGGCTCCTACAATGAGCAGTTCTTC. Translating gives CAISESMGGSYNEQFF.

V is TRBV14 and J is TRBJ2-1; maybe TRBD1 (6 bases). Trimming cost V 1 base and J 0 bases, with 13 bases left between them. Germline CDR1 SGHDN, CDR2 FVKESK. The CDR3 is made up of 17 amino acids. CDR3 sequence: CASSQVEGHSSYNEQFF. DNA for the CDR3: TGTGCCAGCAGCCAAGTCGAGGGACACTCCTCCTACAATGAGCAGTTCTTC.

V and J are TRBV11-2 and TRBJ2-5, with TRBD2 matching 7 bases. Per the germline V gene, CDR1 is SGHAT and CDR2 is FQNNGV. Trimming removed 0 bases from V and 5 bases from J; junction bases left unmatched: 12. The CDR3 length is 17 residues. The CDR3 region is CASSLDRVGLSGETQYF. For the CDR3, the DNA is TGTGCCAGCAGCTTAGATCGGGTGGGACTTAGCGGGGAGACCCAGTACTTC.

DNA of the CDR3: TGTGCCAGCAGGAAAAGCTATGAGCAGTTCTTC. Its translation: CASRKSYEQFF. This sequence joins TRBV28 and TRBJ2-1; D is uncertain. The V gene's germline CDR1 is MDHEN and CDR2 SYDVKM. V shed 6 bases and J shed 8 bases, with 8 bases lying between them. The CDR3 covers 11 residues.

The chain carries TRBV30 and TRBJ1-2; D ambiguous. V lost 0 bases and J 2 bases, leaving 10 bases between the germline ends. The germline V gene encodes CDR1 GTSNPN and CDR2 SVGIG (reference sequence). The CDR3 spans 14 residues. The CDR3 reads CAWSVRGENYGYTF. CDR3 nucleotides: TGTGCCTGGAGTGTACGTGGGGAAAACTATGGCTACACCTTC.

The rearrangement uses TRBV19 and TRBJ2-3; D uncertain. V lost 3 bases, J lost 1 base, and 11 bases lay in between. The germline V gene encodes CDR1 LNHDA and CDR2 SQIVND (reference sequence). CDR3 length equals 15 residues. CDR3 in amino acids: CASSIFPGGTDTQYF. CDR3 DNA sequence: TGTGCCAGTAGTATCTTTCCGGGCGGCACAGATACGCAGTATTTT.

The chain has TRBV15 and TRBJ2-6, with D perhaps matching TRBD2 (5 bases). In germline, CDR1 is LNHNV, CDR2 YYDKDF (reference sequence). This CDR3 contains 15 residues. The V and J ends lost 1 base and 3 bases respectively, with 7 bases between them. The CDR3 loop is CATSRAGNGANVLTF. CDR3 DNA: TGTGCCACCAGCAGAGCCGGGAATGGGGCCAACGTCCTGACTTTC.

The chain employs TRBV27 and TRBJ2-7; either TRBD1 or TRBD2 may fit D (5 bases each). Trimming removed 8 bases at V and 5 bases at J, with 16 bases between. The V gene's germline CDR1 is MNHEY and CDR2 SMNVEV (reference sequence). There are 13 residues in the CDR3. The CDR3 sequence is CASSLGREHEQYF. The CDR3 DNA sequence: TGTGCCAGCTCCTTGGGACGGGAACACGAGCAGTACTTC.

This clonotype was counted once. The chain is built from TRBV6-5 and TRBJ2-1; D call uncertain. Trimming took off 0 bases at V and 8 bases at J, with 11 bases between the two ends. The V gene's germline CDR1 is MNHEY and CDR2 SVGAGI. This CDR3 is 14 amino acids long. The CDR3 loop reads CASSYSGLRHEQFF. The CDR3 DNA follows: TGTGCCAGCAGTTACTCTGGCCTGCGGCATGAGCAGTTCTTC.